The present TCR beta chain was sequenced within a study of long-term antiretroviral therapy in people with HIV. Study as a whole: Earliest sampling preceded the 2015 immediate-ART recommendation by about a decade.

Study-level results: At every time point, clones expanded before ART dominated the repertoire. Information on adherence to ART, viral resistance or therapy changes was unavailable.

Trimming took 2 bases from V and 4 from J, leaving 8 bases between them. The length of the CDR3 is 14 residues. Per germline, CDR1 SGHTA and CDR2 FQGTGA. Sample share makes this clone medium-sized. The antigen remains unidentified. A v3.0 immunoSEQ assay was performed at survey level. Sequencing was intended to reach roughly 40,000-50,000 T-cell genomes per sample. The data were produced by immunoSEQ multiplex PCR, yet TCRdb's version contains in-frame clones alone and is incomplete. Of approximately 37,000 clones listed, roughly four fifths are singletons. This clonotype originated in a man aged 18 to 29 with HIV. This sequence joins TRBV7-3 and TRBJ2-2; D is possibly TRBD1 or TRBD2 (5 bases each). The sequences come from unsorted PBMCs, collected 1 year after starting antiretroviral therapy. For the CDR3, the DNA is TGTGCCAGCAGCTTAGGGGGTGCCACCGGGGAGCTGTTTTTT. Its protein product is CASSLGGATGELFF.